This T cell receptor (beta chain) derives from a study of blood T cell repertoires in COVID-19. Some clones are missing from TCRdb's copy, which holds only in-frame ones; the method was immunoSEQ multiplex PCR. The data show under 200,000 clones, 84% seen once. The V gene end was trimmed by 2 bases and the J gene end by 0 bases; junction bases not matched to a gene: 10. The CDR3 has 18 residues. Germline V gene data show CDR1 as LNHDA and CDR2 as SQIVND (reference sequence). Sample: PBMCs or T cells enriched from blood (not recorded which). The rearrangement uses TRBV19 and TRBJ2-1, with 7 bases identical to TRBD2. This clonotype was obtained from a man aged 45-60 years who had recovered from COVID-19. The CDR3 DNA sequence: TGTGCCAGTAGTATACTCGCGAGCGGGATACGCTCCTACAATGAGCAGTTCTTC. It yields the protein CASSILASGIRSYNEQFF.